The entry that follows covers one TCR beta chain sequence. The antigen is unknown. cDNA synthesis used the whole RNA isolate, giving expressed TCRB sequences. Only in-frame clones appear in the TCRdb table, and some are missing; sequencing was by immunoSEQ multiplex PCR. This table has 680,000 or so clones, about an eighth appearing once. The sample comes from a study of beta chain features in type 1 diabetes. The CDR3 sequence is 14 residues long. The germline CDR1 and CDR2 sequences are SQVTM and ANQGSEA. Trimming removed 4 bases from V and 8 bases from J; junction bases left unmatched: 9. Findings of the study overall: Type 1 diabetes patients showed fewer insertions and more deletions at VDJ junctions. Shorter TCRB CDR3s, moderately but significantly so, were found in Type 1 diabetes patients in all four CD4+ subsets. Relative to healthy donors, patients appeared to have naive, central memory and Treg TCRB repertoires that were more similar.

By way of CD45RO/CCR7/CD25/CD127/CD95/CD27, the CD4+ regulatory, stem cell-like memory, central memory and naive cells were sorted. V is TRBV29-1 and J is TRBJ2-3, with 10 nucleotides matching TRBD2. The specimen was naive CD4+ T cells from blood. The origin of this receptor is a man younger than 30 with type 1 diabetes. The chain's CDR3 is CSVGALAGEGTQYF. CDR3 DNA sequence: TGCAGCGTTGGGGCCCTAGCGGGGGAAGGTACGCAGTATTTT.